This T cell receptor (beta chain) derives from a study of monozygotic twins with inflammatory bowel disease. TCRdb re-called the 5' RACE reads and shows each CDR3 protein once, DNA omitted. The sample holds roughly 150,000 distinct CDR3 sequences. General observations from the study: Evidence failed to back one strong IBD-linked signal or clonotype.

A word on this clonotype: The antigen is undetermined.

In germline, CDR1 is SGHRS, CDR2 YFSETQ. The CDR3 contains 14 residues. This chain connects TRBV5-1 to TRBJ2-5; TCRdb picks TRBD2, but there is no DNA to check that call. This receptor was obtained from a human donor with ulcerative colitis or Crohn's disease, or a healthy co-twin of an affected twin (not recorded which). The specimen was blood. The CDR3 is CASSSGTSLETQYF. Combining the CDR3 with reference TRBV5-1 and TRBJ2-5 gives the whole variable domain KAGVTQTPRYLIKTRGQQVTLSCSPISGHRSVSWYQQTPGQGLQFLFEYFSETQRNKGNFPGRFSGRQFSNSRSEMNVSTLELGDSALYLCASSSGTSLETQYFGPGTRLLVL.